A selection of T cell receptor beta chains follows, all from one sample in a study of blood T cell repertoires in COVID-19. Generated by immunoSEQ multiplex PCR, the TCRdb table keeps only in-frame clones and is missing some. The sample shows 250,000 to 300,000 clones, 75% to 90% of them seen only once. Sequences were obtained from peripheral blood. These receptors were collected from a woman aged 55-70 years with acute or convalescent COVID-19. Each CDR3 is given with its conserved first and last residue. The order of the fields is J gene, V gene, CDR3 protein.

>TRBJ2-2|TRBV6-5
CASTKTGPHTGELFF
>TRBJ1-2|TRBV12-3/TRBV12-4
CASSLQGNYGYTF
>TRBJ2-1|TRBV7-6
CASSRRGRSSYNEQFF
>TRBJ2-3|TRBV7-2
CASSLNGRATDTQYF
>TRBJ1-5|TRBV28
CASSSTTAQPQHF
>TRBJ1-6|TRBV4-1
CASSQDHRVQSTNSPLHF
>TRBJ2-4|TRBV11-1
CASSLDRKDYIQYF
>TRBJ2-2|TRBV7-3
CASSEPGQTTGELFF
>TRBJ1-6|TRBV5-8
CASSLLGQPNSPLHF
>TRBJ2-1|TRBV28
CASTPIQGAYNEQFF
>TRBJ2-5|TRBV7-9
CASSLTSGGAGETQYF
>TRBJ1-5|TRBV2
CASSHSNMGTGLNQPQHF
>TRBJ2-5|TRBV4-1
CASSWGLAGAQETQYF
>TRBJ1-5|TRBV27
CASKIGTGNQPQHF
>TRBJ2-7|TRBV5-1
CASSWGDYEQYF
>TRBJ1-4|TRBV6-5
CASSKIRGELFF
>TRBJ1-1|TRBV5-6
CASTLGGTEAFF